This T cell receptor beta chain originates from a study of read filtering for tumor transcriptome and immune sequencing (dated by TCRdb to 2020 to 2021). With respect to the entire study: The cohort had 17 male and approximately 14 female patients with a mean age of roughly 66 years, ranging from about 45 to 85. By revised international staging, roughly 8 patients were R-ISS I, some 16 were R-ISS II and more than five were R-ISS III. After DNase treatment, whole-transcriptome libraries were prepared with the TruSeq RNA Access Library Prep Kit. TCR-region mapped reads per sample ranged from about 4.05 to 10.27 million with IR-seq versus only about 85 to 1273 with RNA-seq. Using the same bone marrow samples, the study ran both targeted immune repertoire sequencing and bulk whole-transcriptome sequencing and then compared the TCR repertoires from each method. One of the main goals was to work out a read-filtering strategy for immune repertoire data, in particular whether clonotypes backed by only a single read should be removed. Broad study findings and their caveats: Clonotypes were captured by IR-seq at much higher depth and more reliably than by RNA-seq, and smaller IR-seq throughput was sufficient for identification of most shared clonotypes. The sorted CD138-negative fraction was a mixed bone marrow immune population, not purified T cells. Single-read clonotypes made up 80% to 85% of clonotypes but only around 4% of total reads in IR-seq, compared with about 77% of clonotypes and 44.6% of reads in RNA-seq. Removing single-read clonotypes increased the correlation between IR-seq and RNA-seq shared clonotype proportions.

In the case of this clonotype: Its target antigen remains unknown. A clone one base away is much larger, so this may be a read error.

TCR libraries were constructed from approximately 0.4 ug RNA using the Immunoverse kit, and molecular barcoded adaptors covering alpha/delta and beta/gamma chains were employed. TCR library preparation was performed with the same RNA that was used for transcriptome sequencing. TCR libraries were sequenced on an Illumina HiSeq 4000 with 2 x 150 cycles. As for the original processing: With MiXCR, TCR reads were aligned to human V, D, J and C references and assembled into CDR3 clonotypes, with quality filtering and error correction included. Clonotype counts and gene usage diversity were analyzed with the tcR package in R. For inspection of raw mapping reads, RNA-seq reads were mapped by STAR aligner version 2.5.3a onto GRCh37 of the human genome. IR-seq fastq files were randomly downsampled with Seqtk 1.3 to test the effect of sequencing depth on detected clonotypes. TCRdb reworked the public reads: Q25 trimming with fastp, MiXCR clone assembly, productive beta chains retained. Each CDR3 protein gets just one entry, which takes the most common genes and DNA from the rows behind it. The V and J calls and clone size come from TCRdb's table, not from the authors' own analysis. Within this sample are around 140,000 distinct CDR3 sequences, with less than 15% of them counted one time only. About 8.6% of the sample is held by the ten biggest clonotypes.

From its cysteine to its phenylalanine, the CDR3 spans 17 amino acids. The DNA shown is the 51-base CDR3, in frame from base 1. Reading the germline V gene (reference sequence) gives CDR1 SEHNR and CDR2 FQNEAQ. V is pruned by 2 bases and J by 2 bases, leaving 9 bases of the junction without a gene match. Each patient had bone marrow sampled at the time of active disease. Bone marrow mononuclear cells were isolated by Ficoll-Hypaque density gradient centrifugation. Myeloma plasma cells were removed and CD138-negative cells were obtained by negative selection following labeling with CD138 magnetic microbeads on a MACS separator. Flow cytometry with CD138 antibodies on an Attune NxT was used to check how pure the isolated cells were. TRIzol reagent was used to extract total RNA, and a NanoDrop spectrophotometer was used to quantify the extracted RNA. Paired RNA-seq and IR-seq were performed on the CD138-negative bone marrow sample of each patient.

The chain employs TRBV7-9 and TRBJ2-7; 10 central bases correspond to TRBD2. The receptor was isolated from a donor aged 40 or older with multiple myeloma. Material: a population of CD138-negative cells sorted from bone marrow. This sample's cell subset or site label indicates: bone marrow mononuclear cells depleted of CD138+ plasma/myeloma cells by negative magnetic selection. The DNA sequence reads TGTGCCAGCAGCTTATGTCTAGCGGGAGCTGTAACCTACGAGCAGTACTTC. This gives the protein CASSLCLAGAVTYEQYF.